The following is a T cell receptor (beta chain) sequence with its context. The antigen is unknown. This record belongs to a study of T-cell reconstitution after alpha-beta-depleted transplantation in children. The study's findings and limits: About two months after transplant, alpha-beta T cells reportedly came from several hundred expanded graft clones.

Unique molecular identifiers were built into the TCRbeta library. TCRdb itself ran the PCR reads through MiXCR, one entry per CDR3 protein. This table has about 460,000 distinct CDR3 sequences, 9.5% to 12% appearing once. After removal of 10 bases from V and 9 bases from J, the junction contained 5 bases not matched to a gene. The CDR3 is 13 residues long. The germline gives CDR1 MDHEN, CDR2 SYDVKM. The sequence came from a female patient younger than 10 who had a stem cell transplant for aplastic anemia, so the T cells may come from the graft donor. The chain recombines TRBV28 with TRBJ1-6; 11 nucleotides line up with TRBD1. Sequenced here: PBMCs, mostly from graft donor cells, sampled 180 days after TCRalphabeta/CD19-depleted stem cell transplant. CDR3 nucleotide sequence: TGTGCCATTCAAGGGACAGGGGGTTCACCCCTCCACTTT. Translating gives CAIQGTGGSPLHF. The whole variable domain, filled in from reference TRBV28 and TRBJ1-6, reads DVKVTQSSRYLVKRTGEKVFLECVQDMDHENMFWYRQDPGLGLRLIYFSYDVKMKEKGDIPEGYSVSREKKERFSLILESASTNQTSMYLCAIQGTGGSPLHFGNGTRLTVT.